This is a list of T cell receptor beta chains from one sample in a study of PD-1 blockade in classical Hodgkin lymphoma. The protocol was immunoSEQ multiplex PCR, while the TCRdb copy is restricted to in-frame clones and leaves out a portion. The sample has 25,000 to 35,000 clones; about two thirds are singletons. This specimen consisted of peripheral blood mononuclear cells (PBMCs), obtained before the second cycle of nivolumab. Every receptor here comes from a human donor with classical Hodgkin lymphoma. CDR3s leave out the opening cysteine and the closing phenylalanine or tryptophan.

v_call: TRBV10-3; cdr3_aa: AISESNRGDTQY
v_call: TRBV10-2; cdr3_aa: ASSVTPPWTSGVSYEQY
v_call: TRBV7-2; cdr3_aa: ASSLALGHEQY
v_call: TRBV19; cdr3_aa: ASSIKRGSVYGYT
v_call: TRBV7-2; cdr3_aa: ASSLGQGAGEQY
v_call: TRBV6-5; cdr3_aa: ASSQINSNQPQH
v_call: TRBV9; cdr3_aa: ASSAGHGASEKLF
v_call: TRBV27; cdr3_aa: ASSLSRLMVDGYT
v_call: TRBV7-3; cdr3_aa: ASSLGLAPDTQY
v_call: TRBV28; cdr3_aa: ASSSTRQGQTQY
v_call: TRBV19; cdr3_aa: ASSTLRGRSQRWQF
v_call: TRBV7-8; cdr3_aa: ASSLGADYT
v_call: TRBV30; cdr3_aa: AWRDYRDTQY
v_call: TRBV30; cdr3_aa: AWSLSSGGASDTQY
v_call: TRBV19; cdr3_aa: ASSIGTGIEQY
v_call: TRBV28; cdr3_aa: ASSLPGTGREKLF
v_call: TRBV5-4; cdr3_aa: AGGTADTQY
v_call: TRBV9; cdr3_aa: ASSVGGQGHQPQH
v_call: TRBV10-3; cdr3_aa: AISDPTGGIHEQY
v_call: TRBV14; cdr3_aa: ASSPGTLNYGYT
v_call: TRBV4-2; cdr3_aa: ATRWGPNTGELF
v_call: TRBV28; cdr3_aa: ASRYRQGVQPQH
v_call: TRBV18; cdr3_aa: ASSPMYGSTHTQY
v_call: TRBV27; cdr3_aa: ASSFGAISGELF
v_call: TRBV19; cdr3_aa: ASNRPGVGNQPQH
v_call: TRBV7-2; cdr3_aa: ASSLLYEQY
v_call: TRBV2; cdr3_aa: ASRQVTNQPQH
v_call: TRBV7-6; cdr3_aa: ASSLAGEPPSSYNEQF
v_call: TRBV9; cdr3_aa: ASSEQGYYGYT
v_call: TRBV19; cdr3_aa: ASSIGSSQGTDTQY
v_call: TRBV2; cdr3_aa: ASTLDVQGNTEAF
v_call: TRBV15; cdr3_aa: ATSRDRLSSHEQY
v_call: TRBV15; cdr3_aa: ATSRDGGNQPQH
v_call: TRBV29-1; cdr3_aa: SVQGAAGTGEQY
v_call: TRBV19; cdr3_aa: ASRAGTVLGANVLT
v_call: TRBV6-1; cdr3_aa: ASGNRDGETQY
v_call: TRBV18; cdr3_aa: ASWGGQGGKPQH
v_call: TRBV5-1; cdr3_aa: ASSYSQGYEQY
v_call: TRBV5-1; cdr3_aa: ASSLEASSRGYT
v_call: TRBV2; cdr3_aa: ASMGASSYNEQF
v_call: TRBV5-4; cdr3_aa: ASSLKETQY
v_call: TRBV7-2; cdr3_aa: ASSLEPGLGYGYT
v_call: TRBV5-1; cdr3_aa: ASSRPGTSGSNEQF
v_call: TRBV9; cdr3_aa: GRVASTDTQY
v_call: TRBV6-6; cdr3_aa: ASRFSAGESYEQY
v_call: TRBV6-6; cdr3_aa: ASTGQGIRTEAF
v_call: TRBV19; cdr3_aa: ASSQGYGGELF
v_call: TRBV18; cdr3_aa: ASSPGSTGRYGYT
v_call: TRBV19; cdr3_aa: ASSSGQIGLNTEAF
v_call: TRBV5-1; cdr3_aa: ASSLVSALERELF
v_call: TRBV5-6; cdr3_aa: ASSLRPQGIYEQY
v_call: TRBV15; cdr3_aa: ATSRAVGQMYNEQF
v_call: TRBV4-2; cdr3_aa: ASSQDASGYNEQF
v_call: TRBV30; cdr3_aa: AWSTAATSDTQY
v_call: TRBV27; cdr3_aa: ASSSLQTDYEQY
v_call: TRBV27; cdr3_aa: ASSLSGTKQNIQY
v_call: TRBV2; cdr3_aa: ASGGRSLYGYT
v_call: TRBV18; cdr3_aa: ASSRSGEGFEQF
v_call: TRBV2; cdr3_aa: ASTRGGDQPQH
v_call: TRBV7-9; cdr3_aa: ASTGGGERQY